This TCR beta chain is from a study of T cell responses to AZD1222 COVID-19 vaccine. Points from the study as a whole: Donors skewed white British and female; clonal diversity was possibly underestimated. The CD4 TCRs associated with vaccination extended across spike and predominated at 160-218 and 743-854. Spike-specific TCR breadth and depth both grew after two AZD1222 doses.

The germline V gene encodes CDR1 MGHRA and CDR2 YSYEKL. CDR3 length: 19 residues. The V gene end was trimmed by 0 bases and the J gene end by 2 bases; junction bases not matched to a gene: 10. Pooling of second doses given at about 4 or about 12 weeks was done. Some clones are missing from TCRdb's copy, which holds only in-frame ones; the method was immunoSEQ multiplex PCR. The table has around 140,000 clones, about 89% seen once. A word on this clone: Its antigen is unknown.

This sequence originates from an adult who received the AZD1222 COVID-19 vaccine. The V call is TRBV4-1, the J call TRBJ2-1; 10 bases are a match to TRBD2. The sample here was peripheral blood, taken 28 days after the second AZD1222 dose. The CDR3, as DNA: TGCGCCAGCAGCCAAGATAGGACTCCGGGACTAGCGACCTACAATGAGCAGTTCTTC. It specifies CASSQDRTPGLATYNEQFF.